These 2 T cell receptor beta chains were sequenced from one sample in a study of T cell responses to AZD1222 COVID-19 vaccine. TCRdb's copy holds only in-frame clones and misses some; the assay was immunoSEQ multiplex PCR. The sample lists 80,000 to 100,000 clones; 80% to 90% were seen once. The sample was peripheral blood, taken on day 0 of AZD1222 vaccination. These receptors were collected from an adult in good health.

The J gene is TRBJ1-1, the V gene TRBV19, with D tentatively TRBD1 (5 bases). The V end was cut by 7 bases, the J end by 0 bases, with 12 bases between. Germline V gene data show CDR1 as LNHDA and CDR2 as SQIVND (reference sequence). The CDR3 has 14 amino acids. CDR3 loop: CASNPGRMNTEAFF. DNA for the CDR3: TGTGCCAGTAACCCGGGACGGATGAACACTGAAGCTTTCTTT.

The rearrangement joins TRBV10-3 to TRBJ1-1; a possible D gene is TRBD1 (6 bases). The germline V gene encodes CDR1 ENHRY and CDR2 SYGVKD. Trimming removed 6 bases from V and 4 bases from J, with 12 bases in between. The CDR3 loop spans 13 amino acids. The CDR3 loop reads CAIRSGTFTEAFF. CDR3 nucleotide sequence: TGTGCCATCAGGTCAGGGACATTCACTGAAGCTTTCTTT.